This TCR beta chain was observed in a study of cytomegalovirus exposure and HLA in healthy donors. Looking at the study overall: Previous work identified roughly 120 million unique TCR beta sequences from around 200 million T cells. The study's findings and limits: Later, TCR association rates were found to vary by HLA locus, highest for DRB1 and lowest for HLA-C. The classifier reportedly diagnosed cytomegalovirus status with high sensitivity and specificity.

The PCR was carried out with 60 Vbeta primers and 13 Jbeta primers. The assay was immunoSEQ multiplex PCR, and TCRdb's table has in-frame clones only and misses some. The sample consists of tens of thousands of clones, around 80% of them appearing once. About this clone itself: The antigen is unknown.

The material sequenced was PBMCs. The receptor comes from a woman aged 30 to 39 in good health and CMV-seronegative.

Here the CDR3 DNA reads TGCAGCGGTGCACGGCCGCGGGGGGCGGGTTACGAGCAGTACTTC. Translated: CSGARPRGAGYEQYF. The chain recombines TRBV29-1 with TRBJ2-7, with 8 bases lining up with TRBD2. This CDR3 is built from 15 residues. V lost 7 bases and J lost 4; bases outside the gene matches: 15. Germline values: CDR1 SQVTM, CDR2 ANQGSEA.